This T cell receptor (beta chain) is from a study of long-term antiretroviral therapy in people with HIV. Germline values: CDR1 SQVTM, CDR2 ANQGSEA. V shed 6 bases and J shed 15 bases, with 12 bases lying between them. The CDR3 spans 9 residues. Per donor, a minimum of one pre-ART and a minimum of two post-ART PBMC samples were available. Remarks on this clone: The antigen is not known.

Whole-study results and caveats: Specimens of blood were obtained during 2004 to 2017, possibly under older ART regimens. The study found that diversity rose after ART but stayed below transplant donor controls.

The run of the v3.0 immunoSEQ assay was at survey level. Repertoires were generated with immunoSEQ multiplex PCR, while TCRdb's copy carries only in-frame clones and drops some. The sample shows roughly 12,000 clones, around 79% of them seen only once. This specimen consisted of unsorted PBMCs, obtained 0.8 years before starting antiretroviral therapy. The V and J genes are TRBV29-1 and TRBJ2-4; TRBD1 is a possible D gene (6 bases). The receptor comes from a middle-aged woman with HIV. CDR3 nucleotides: TGCAGCGTACCGGACAGTGTGTACTTC. It codes for CSVPDSVYF. Using reference TRBV29-1 and TRBJ2-4 for the parts outside the CDR3, the full variable domain is SAVISQKPSRDICQRGTSLTIQCQVDSQVTMMFWYRQQPGQSLTLIATANQGSEATYESGFVIDKFPISRPNLTFSTLTVSNMSPEDSSIYLCSVPDSVYFGAGTRLSVL.